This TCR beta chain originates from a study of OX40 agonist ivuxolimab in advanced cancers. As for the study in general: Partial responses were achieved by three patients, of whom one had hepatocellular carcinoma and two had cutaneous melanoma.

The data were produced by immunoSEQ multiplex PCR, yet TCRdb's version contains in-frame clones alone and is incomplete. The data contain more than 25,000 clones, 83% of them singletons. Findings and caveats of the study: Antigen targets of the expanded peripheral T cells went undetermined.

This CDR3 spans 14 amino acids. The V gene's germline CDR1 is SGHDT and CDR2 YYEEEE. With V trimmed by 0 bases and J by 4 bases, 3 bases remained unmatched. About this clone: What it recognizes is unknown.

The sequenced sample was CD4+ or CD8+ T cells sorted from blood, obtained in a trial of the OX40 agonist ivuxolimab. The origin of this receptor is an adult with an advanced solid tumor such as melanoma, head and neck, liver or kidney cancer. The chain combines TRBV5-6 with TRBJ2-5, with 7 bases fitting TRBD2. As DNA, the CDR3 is TGTGCCAGCAGCTTGGCGACTAGCCTAGAGACCCAGTACTTC. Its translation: CASSLATSLETQYF. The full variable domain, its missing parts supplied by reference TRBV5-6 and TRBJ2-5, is DAGVTQSPTHLIKTRGQQVTLRCSPKSGHDTVSWYQQALGQGPQFIFQYYEEEERQRGNFPDRFSGHQFPNYSSELNVNALLLGDSALYLCASSLATSLETQYFGPGTRLLVL.